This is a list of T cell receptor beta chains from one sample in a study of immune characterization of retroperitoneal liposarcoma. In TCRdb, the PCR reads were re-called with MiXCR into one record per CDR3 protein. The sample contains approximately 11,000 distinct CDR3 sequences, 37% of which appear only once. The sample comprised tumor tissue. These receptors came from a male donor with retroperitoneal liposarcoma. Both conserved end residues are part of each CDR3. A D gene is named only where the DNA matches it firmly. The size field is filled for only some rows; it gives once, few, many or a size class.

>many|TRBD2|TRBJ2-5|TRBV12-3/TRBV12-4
TGTGCCAGCACGGTAGCGGGGAGTAACAATGAGCAGTACTTC
CASTVAGSNNEQYF
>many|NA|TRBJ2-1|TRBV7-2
TGTGCCAGCAGCCCTACTAGTTACGAGCAGTTCTTC
CASSPTSYEQFF
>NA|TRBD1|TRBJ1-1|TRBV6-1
TGTGCCAGCAGGATGACAGGGGGGACTGAAGCTTTCTTT
CASRMTGGTEAFF
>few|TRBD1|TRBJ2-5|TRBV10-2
TGCGCCAGCAGTTCTGGACAGGGAGAGACCCAGTACTTC
CASSSGQGETQYF
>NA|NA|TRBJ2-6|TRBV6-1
TGTGCCAGCAGTGAAGAACCGGGATCGTCCAACGTCCTGACTTTC
CASSEEPGSSNVLTF
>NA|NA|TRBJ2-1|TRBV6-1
TGTGCCAGTTCGCCCCGTCTAAGCTCCTACAATGAGCAGTTCTTC
CASSPRLSSYNEQFF
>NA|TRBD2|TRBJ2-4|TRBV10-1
TGCGCCAGCAGCGCCCTTACTAGCGGGAGGGCCGATGAGCAGTACTTC
CASSALTSGRADEQYF
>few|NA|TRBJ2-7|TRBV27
TGTGCCAGCAGTTTACGTCCGGGTGTAGAGTACGAGCAGTACTTC
CASSLRPGVEYEQYF
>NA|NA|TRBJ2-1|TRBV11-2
TGTGCCAGCAGCTTAGAGGAGCATAGTGTTGAGCAGTTCTTC
CASSLEEHSVEQFF
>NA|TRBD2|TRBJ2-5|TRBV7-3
TGTGCCAGCAGCTCTCGGACTAGCGGTGAGCAGTACTTC
CASSSRTSGEQYF
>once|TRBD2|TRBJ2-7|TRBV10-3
TGTGCCATCAGAGAAAGCGGGGGGACCTACGAGCAGTACTTC
CAIRESGGTYEQYF
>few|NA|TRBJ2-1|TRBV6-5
TGTGCCAGCAGTTTGGACTCCCGGTGGGATGAGCAGTTCTTC
CASSLDSRWDEQFF
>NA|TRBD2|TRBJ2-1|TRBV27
TGTGCCAGCAGAATGGGGGGGTCCTACAATGAGCAGTTCTTC
CASRMGGSYNEQFF
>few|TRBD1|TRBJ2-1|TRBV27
TGTGCCAGCAGTCCCCGGGACAGTTTTAATGAGCAGTTCTTC
CASSPRDSFNEQFF
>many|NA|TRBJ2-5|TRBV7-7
TGTGCTAGCAGTCTGGACGGACAAGAGACCCAGTACTTC
CASSLDGQETQYF
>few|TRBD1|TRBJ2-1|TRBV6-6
TGTGCCAGCAGTTACTCGAATTACGGGACAGGGGCATACGAGCAGTTCTTC
CASSYSNYGTGAYEQFF
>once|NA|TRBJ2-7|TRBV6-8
TGTGCCAGCAGTTACCTATGGCGGGCAGGGGGGTACGAGCAGTACTTC
CASSYLWRAGGYEQYF
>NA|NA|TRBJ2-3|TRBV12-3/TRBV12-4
TGTGCCAGCAGTTCCCTCATGGACACAGATACGCAGTATTTT
CASSSLMDTDTQYF
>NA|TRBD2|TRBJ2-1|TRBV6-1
TGTGCCAGCAGCCCCTCCGGGACTAGCGGGGGGGGAGAGACCCAGTTCTTC
CASSPSGTSGGGETQFF
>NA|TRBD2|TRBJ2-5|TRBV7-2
TGTGCCAGCAGCTCGGGGCCGGGACTAGCGGGAGGGCGGGATGAGTTCTTC
CASSSGPGLAGGRDEFF
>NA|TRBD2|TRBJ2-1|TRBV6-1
TGTGCCAGCCAGTCCGGCGGGAGGGCCTATGAGCAGTTCTTC
CASQSGGRAYEQFF
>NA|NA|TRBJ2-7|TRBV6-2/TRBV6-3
TGTGCCAGCAGTTACAGCCACTACGAGCAGTACTTC
CASSYSHYEQYF
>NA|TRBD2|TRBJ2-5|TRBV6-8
TGTGCCAGCAGGGGACTAGCGGGAGAGACCCAGTACTTC
CASRGLAGETQYF
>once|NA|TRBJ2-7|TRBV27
TGTGCCAGCAGTTATCGCCAGGGCCACTACGAGCAGTACTTC
CASSYRQGHYEQYF
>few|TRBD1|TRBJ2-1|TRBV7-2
TGTGCCACAAGCGGCAGGGGGACCAATGAGCAGTTCTTC
CATSGRGTNEQFF
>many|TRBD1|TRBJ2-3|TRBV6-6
TGTGCCAGCAGTTACTACAGGGGGTTTAATTCTCGTTTCACAGATACGCAGTATTTT
CASSYYRGFNSRFTDTQYF
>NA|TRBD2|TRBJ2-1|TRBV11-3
TGTGCCAGCAGCCCATACGGTAGCGGGAATACCCACAATGAGCAGTTCTTC
CASSPYGSGNTHNEQFF
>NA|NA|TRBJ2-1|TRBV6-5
TGTGCCAGCAGTTACTCGACACAGACTCAAATCCTGGCCGAGCAGTTCTTC
CASSYSTQTQILAEQFF
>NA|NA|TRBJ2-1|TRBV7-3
TGTGCCAGCAGGAGGAGGGGGCGTGAGACCCAGTTCTTC
CASRRRGRETQFF
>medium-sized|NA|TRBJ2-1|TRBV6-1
TGTGCCAGCAAACTCCTTGGACAGAGAGACTACGAGCAGTTCTTC
CASKLLGQRDYEQFF
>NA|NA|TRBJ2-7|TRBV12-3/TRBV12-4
TGTGCCAGCAGTCCAAACTCTGGGTGGAACGAGCAGTACTTC
CASSPNSGWNEQYF
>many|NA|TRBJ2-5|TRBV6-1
TGTGCCAGCAGTGACACAGGAAGGAGGAGGACCCAGTACTTC
CASSDTGRRRTQYF
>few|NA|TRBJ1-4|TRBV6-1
TGTGCCAGCAGTGAAGCGCCCGAAAAACTGTTTTTT
CASSEAPEKLFF
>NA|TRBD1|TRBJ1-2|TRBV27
TGTGCCAGCAGTTTAGTGGGGACAGGGGGCACGGGCTACACCTTC
CASSLVGTGGTGYTF
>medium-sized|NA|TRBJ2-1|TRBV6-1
TGTGCCAGCAGTCGGGACCCTGACCAAGAGACCCAGTTCTTC
CASSRDPDQETQFF
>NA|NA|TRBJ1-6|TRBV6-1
TGTGCCAGCAGTCCGTCAGCGGGATATAATTCACCCCTCCACTTT
CASSPSAGYNSPLHF
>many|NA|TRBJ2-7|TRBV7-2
TGTGCCAGCAGCAACTACGACGAGCAGTACTTC
CASSNYDEQYF
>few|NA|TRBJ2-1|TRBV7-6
TGTGCCAGCAGATCTAACCAGGGGGGGCGGGGAACCTACGAGCAGTTCTTC
CASRSNQGGRGTYEQFF
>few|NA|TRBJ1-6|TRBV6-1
TGTGCCAGCAGTGAAGCTCTCTCCTCACCCCTCCACTTT
CASSEALSSPLHF
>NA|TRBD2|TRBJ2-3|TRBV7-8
TGTGCCAGCAGCTTAGTGGGACTAGCGGGAGCAGATACGCAGTATTTT
CASSLVGLAGADTQYF
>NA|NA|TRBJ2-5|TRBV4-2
TGTGCCAGCAGCCAACGACCGACAGGGGAGGGTCGAGAGACCCAGTACTTC
CASSQRPTGEGRETQYF